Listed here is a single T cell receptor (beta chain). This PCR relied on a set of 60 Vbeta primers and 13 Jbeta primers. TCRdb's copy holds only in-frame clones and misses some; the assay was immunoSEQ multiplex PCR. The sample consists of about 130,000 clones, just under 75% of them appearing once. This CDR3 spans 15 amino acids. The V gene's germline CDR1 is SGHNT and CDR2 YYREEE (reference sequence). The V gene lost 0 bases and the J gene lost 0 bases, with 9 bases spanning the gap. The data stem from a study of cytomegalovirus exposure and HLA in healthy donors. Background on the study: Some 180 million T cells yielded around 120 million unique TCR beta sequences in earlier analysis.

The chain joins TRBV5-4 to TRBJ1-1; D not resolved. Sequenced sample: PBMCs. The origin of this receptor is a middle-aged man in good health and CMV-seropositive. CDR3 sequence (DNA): TGTGCCAGCAGCTTGGCCAGGAACTTGAACACTGAAGCTTTCTTT. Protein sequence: CASSLARNLNTEAFF.